Shown below are 32 T cell receptor beta chains from a single sample sequenced in a study of blood T cell repertoires in COVID-19. Repertoires were generated with immunoSEQ multiplex PCR, while TCRdb's copy carries only in-frame clones and drops some. The profile shows 130,000 or so clones, approximately 84% of them singletons. The sequenced sample consisted of peripheral blood. These receptor sequences come from a woman older than 75 with acute or convalescent COVID-19.

Regarding this clone: This may be a read error: a much more frequent sequence differs by one nucleotide. J is TRBJ2-1 and V is TRBV27; 11 bases map to TRBD2. Per the germline V gene, CDR1 is MNHEY and CDR2 is SMNVEV (reference sequence). With V trimmed by 4 bases and J by 5 bases, 10 bases remained unmatched. The CDR3 loop spans 17 amino acids. Written as DNA, the CDR3 is TGTGCCAGCAGTTCCTCTCTAGCGGGAGGTCGGCACAATGAGCAGTTCTTC. This sequence encodes CASSSSLAGGRHNEQFF.

In DNA, the CDR3 is TGCGCCAGCAGCCACGACAGGGAAGAGACCCAGTACTTC. The encoded protein is CASSHDREETQYF. This sequence joins TRBV4-3 and TRBJ2-5, with TRBD1 identical over 7 bases. The CDR3 contains 13 residues. The V gene end was trimmed by 3 bases and the J gene end by 3 bases; junction bases not matched to a gene: 1. The V gene's germline CDR1 is LGHNA and CDR2 YSLEER.

The rearrangement uses TRBV7-2 and TRBJ2-3, with D perhaps matching TRBD2 (6 bases). V lost 3 bases and J lost 7, with 20 bases in between. The germline V gene encodes CDR1 SGHTA and CDR2 FQGNSA. This CDR3 region has 16 residues. The CDR3 DNA follows: TGTGCCAGCAGCTTCGCCTCTGGGGCGGGGTGGAATACGCAGTATTTT. Translating it yields CASSFASGAGWNTQYF.

This sequence joins TRBV30 and TRBJ1-5; D remains ambiguous. The CDR3 consists of 13 residues. CDR1 is GTSNPN, CDR2 SVGIG, per germline (reference sequence). The V end lost 2 bases, the J end lost 5 bases, and 10 bases lay between the germline ends. CDR3 loop: CAWSRSGDQPQHF. The CDR3, as DNA: TGTGCCTGGAGTAGGTCCGGGGATCAGCCCCAGCATTTT.

The chain is built from TRBV11-2 and TRBJ2-7; D call uncertain. CDR3 size: 16 residues. Germline V gives CDR1 SGHAT, CDR2 FQNNGV. Trimming shortened V by 2 bases and J by 3 bases, and 17 bases separated the two germline ends. The CDR3 nucleotides are TGTGCCAGCAGCTTAATGGTAGGCGGCCTCCTCTACGAGCAGTACTTC. Its protein product is CASSLMVGGLLYEQYF.

This sequence joins TRBV10-3 and TRBJ1-2, with 7 nucleotides matching TRBD1. This CDR3 spans 15 amino acids. Looked up from germline, CDR1 is ENHRY and CDR2 is SYGVKD. With 2 bases clipped from V and 6 bases from J, the junction kept 9 bases outside the gene matches. CDR3 in amino acids: CAISEPGQDLDGYTF. The CDR3 DNA reads TGTGCCATCAGTGAGCCCGGACAGGACCTGGATGGCTACACCTTC.

J is TRBJ2-5 and V is TRBV30, with D tentatively TRBD1 (6 bases). The CDR3 spans 14 residues. Germline lookup yields CDR1 GTSNPN and CDR2 SVGIG (reference sequence). Trimming took off 0 bases at V and 3 bases at J, with 11 bases between the two ends. The CDR3 region is CAWSVQGVEETQYF. DNA for the CDR3: TGTGCCTGGAGTGTACAGGGAGTGGAAGAGACCCAGTACTTC.

The V and J genes are TRBV3-1 (or the pseudogene TRBV3-2) and TRBJ1-4, with TRBD1 matching 9 bases. CDR1 is LGHDT, CDR2 YNNKEL, per germline (reference sequence). The CDR3 covers 17 residues. Trimming removed 0 bases from V and 8 bases from J; junction bases left unmatched: 10. The CDR3 loop is CASSQDVGQGIREKLFF. The CDR3 coding sequence is TGTGCCAGCAGCCAAGATGTGGGACAGGGAATTAGGGAAAAACTGTTTTTT.

This chain uses TRBV3-1 (or the pseudogene TRBV3-2) with TRBJ1-1, with TRBD1 identical over 8 bases. Germline CDR1 and CDR2: LGHDT and YNNKEL (reference sequence). V was pared by 4 bases and J by 4 bases, with 11 bases of the junction left unmatched. The CDR3 consists of 16 residues. The CDR3 spells CASSREGQVSVTEAFF. CDR3 bases: TGTGCCAGCAGCCGAGAGGGACAGGTTTCGGTCACTGAAGCTTTCTTT.

This sequence joins TRBV4-3 and TRBJ1-2; no clear D. Per the germline V gene, CDR1 is LGHNA and CDR2 is YSLEER. V was shortened by 0 bases and J by 2 bases, with 10 bases between the two germline ends. There are 15 residues in the CDR3. The CDR3 reads CASSQDLARNYGYTF. CDR3 in DNA: TGCGCCAGCAGCCAAGATTTGGCCAGGAACTATGGCTACACCTTC.

This rearrangement joins TRBV18 to TRBJ1-2, with unresolved D. V was shortened by 4 bases and J by 5 bases, with 17 bases between the two germline ends. The CDR3 spans 15 residues. Germline lookup yields CDR1 KGHSH and CDR2 LQKENI. As DNA, the CDR3 is TGTGCCAGCTCACAACCCGATCCTCGGAGTTATGGCTACACCTTC. Protein: CASSQPDPRSYGYTF.

This clone showed up just once. The rearrangement uses TRBV25-1 and TRBJ2-5, with D possibly matching TRBD1 (6 bases). Trimming shortened V by 3 bases and J by 4 bases, and 21 bases separated the two germline ends. CDR3 length: 17 residues. Germline V gene data show CDR1 as MGHDK and CDR2 as SYGVNS. In DNA, the CDR3 is TGTGCCAGCAGTGACAGGGGATATCACGGGGCTCGAGAGACCCAGTACTTC. This encodes CASSDRGYHGARETQYF.

The J gene is TRBJ2-1, the V gene TRBV10-3; 9 bases fit TRBD1. The CDR3 is 14 residues long. The V gene end was trimmed by 2 bases and the J gene end by 6 bases; junction bases not matched to a gene: 2. The germline V gene has CDR1 ENHRY and CDR2 SYGVKD. The CDR3: CAISEGQGFNEQFF. In nucleotides, the CDR3 is TGTGCCATCAGTGAGGGACAGGGGTTCAATGAGCAGTTCTTC.

The chain's CDR3 is CASSSGQGLRGYTF. In DNA form, the CDR3 reads TGTGCCAGTAGCAGCGGACAGGGGTTGAGAGGCTACACCTTC. The chain recombines TRBV19 with TRBJ1-2; TRBD1 aligns across 9 bases. The CDR3 is 14 amino acids. V lost 6 bases and J lost 8; bases outside the gene matches: 10. CDR1 and CDR2 (germline): LNHDA, SQIVND (reference sequence).

This chain connects TRBV7-9 to TRBJ1-4; 10 bases map to TRBD1. V lost 0 bases to trimming and J lost 6 bases; unmatched junction nucleotides: 1. CDR3 length equals 15 residues. The germline V gene has CDR1 SEHNR and CDR2 FQNEAQ (reference sequence). CDR3 in amino acids: CASSLAGTGDEKLFF. For the CDR3, the DNA is TGTGCCAGCAGCTTAGCCGGGACAGGGGATGAAAAACTGTTTTTT.

V gene TRBV29-1 combines with J gene TRBJ2-7; 8 nucleotides agree with TRBD1. This CDR3 comprises 13 residues. The J segment lost 5 bases and the V segment lost 6 bases, leaving 9 bases of the junction unmatched. Germline V gives CDR1 SQVTM, CDR2 ANQGSEA. The CDR3 loop is CSVRVTGAHEQYF. DNA of the CDR3: TGCAGCGTACGGGTGACAGGGGCCCACGAGCAGTACTTC.

In this sample, this clone turned up once. This same CDR3 is encoded by further DNA sequences in the sample. This chain uses TRBV14 with TRBJ1-6, with 8 nucleotides matching TRBD1. V shed 1 base and J 9 bases; nucleotides not matched to a gene: 5. This CDR3 is 15 amino acids long. Germline V lookup: CDR1 SGHDN, CDR2 FVKESK. The CDR3 coding sequence is TGTGCCAGCAGCCAAGCCGCAGGGGGCGGTTCACCCCTCCACTTT. This encodes CASSQAAGGGSPLHF.

This clone appeared a single time. V and J are TRBV18 and TRBJ1-1, with 7 bases aligning to TRBD1. The germline V gene encodes CDR1 KGHSH and CDR2 LQKENI. The CDR3 has 16 amino acids. J gave up 1 base and V 5 bases, and 10 bases lay outside the gene matches. The CDR3 protein is CASSSRGGSPNTEAFF. The CDR3 nucleotides are TGTGCCAGCTCATCCCGAGGGGGCTCCCCGAACACTGAAGCTTTCTTT.

This clone is a singleton in its sample. The chain is built from TRBV27 and TRBJ2-2; maybe TRBD2 (7 bases). The CDR3 runs to 15 residues. Germline lookup yields CDR1 MNHEY and CDR2 SMNVEV (reference sequence). V dropped 6 bases and J dropped 5 bases, with 16 bases sitting between them. The CDR3 loop reads CASRKWEGGTGELFF. CDR3 DNA sequence: TGTGCCAGCAGGAAGTGGGAGGGGGGAACCGGGGAGCTGTTTTTT.

The rearrangement joins TRBV11-2 to TRBJ2-2; 8 bases agree with TRBD2. Germline V gives CDR1 SGHAT, CDR2 FQNNGV. V was pared by 1 base and J by 4 bases, with 5 bases of the junction left unmatched. The CDR3 has 16 amino acids. The CDR3 bases are TGTGCCAGCAGCTTAGGATACGGGGGGGCCACCGGGGAGCTGTTTTTT. It encodes CASSLGYGGATGELFF.

The table lists this clone with a count of one. This chain connects TRBV5-4 to TRBJ2-7, with TRBD2 matching over 9 bases. The CDR3 extends over 14 amino acids. Germline V lookup: CDR1 SGHNT, CDR2 YYREEE (reference sequence). Trimming at V came to 0 bases and at J to 5 bases, leaving 3 bases not matched to a gene. The CDR3, as DNA: TGTGCCAGCAGCTTGGGCGGGAGGGCCCACGAGCAGTACTTC. The encoded protein is CASSLGGRAHEQYF.

This clone appeared a few times. This chain joins TRBV6-2 or TRBV6-3 and TRBJ2-7, with 8 bases that match TRBD1. CDR1 is MNHEY and CDR2 is SVGEGT in the germline V gene. J lost 5 bases, V lost 6 bases, and 15 bases had no gene match. The CDR3 runs 16 residues. The DNA for the CDR3 is TGTGCCAGCAGCCGACCGCCAGGACAGGGTAACGACGAGCAGTACTTC. Its protein product is CASSRPPGQGNDEQYF.

V and J are TRBV3-1 (or the pseudogene TRBV3-2) and TRBJ2-7; D gene unclear. The V end was cut by 2 bases, the J end by 0 bases, with 8 bases between. CDR1 is LGHDT and CDR2 is YNNKEL in the germline V gene (reference sequence). The CDR3 spans 14 residues. The CDR3, as DNA: TGTGCCAGCAGCCAAAATCAAAACTCCTACGAGCAGTACTTC. Its protein product is CASSQNQNSYEQYF.

This chain uses TRBV7-9 with TRBJ1-1; no clear D gene. V shed 5 bases and J shed 8 bases, with 21 bases lying between them. The length of the CDR3 is 15 residues. Germline CDR1 and CDR2: SEHNR and FQNEAQ (reference sequence). CDR3 region: CASSPAPGDYGEAFF. The CDR3 region has the DNA TGTGCCAGCAGCCCAGCCCCGGGAGATTACGGCGAAGCTTTCTTT.

The rearrangement joins TRBV12-3 or TRBV12-4 to TRBJ1-1; tentatively, D is TRBD1 (5 bases). The CDR3 sequence is 13 residues long. V was cut by 3 bases and J by 5 bases, with 10 bases left in between. Here the CDR3 DNA reads TGTGCCAGCAGTTTGACAGTGAGTACTGAAGCTTTCTTT. It codes for CASSLTVSTEAFF.

This chain connects TRBV30 to TRBJ2-2, with 9 positions matching TRBD2. Germline CDR1 reads GTSNPN; CDR2 reads SVGIG (reference sequence). The CDR3 is 14 amino acids. Trimming at V came to 0 bases and at J to 5 bases, leaving 1 base not matched to a gene. CDR3 residues: CAWSVLAGTGELFF. The CDR3 DNA follows: TGTGCCTGGAGTGTACTAGCGGGTACCGGGGAGCTGTTTTTT.

The chain employs TRBV7-2 and TRBJ2-7; D not certain. Trimming left V 5 bases short and J 6 bases short, with 17 bases between. Per the germline V gene, CDR1 is SGHTA and CDR2 is FQGNSA. The CDR3 is 14 residues long. The CDR3 sequence is CASSPRFERGEQYF. The DNA for the CDR3 is TGTGCCAGCAGCCCCCGTTTCGAGCGAGGCGAGCAGTACTTC.

V is TRBV27 and J is TRBJ1-6, with unresolved D. The CDR3 consists of 13 residues. The germline V and J ends were trimmed by 2 bases and 8 bases, with 7 bases remaining between them. CDR1 is MNHEY and CDR2 is SMNVEV in the germline V gene (reference sequence). In nucleotides, the CDR3 is TGTGCCAGCAGTTTAATGTCAGATTCACCCCTCCACTTT. This sequence encodes CASSLMSDSPLHF.

A note on this clone: A read error may account for a junction end that differs from germline. CDR3 bases: TGTGCTAGCAGCCCACGCCGAGGAGGGGAAGAGACCCAGTACTTC. Protein sequence: CASSPRRGGEETQYF. V and J are TRBV7-7 and TRBJ2-5; D might be TRBD2 (6 bases). CDR1 SSHAT and CDR2 FNYEAQ come from the germline V gene (reference sequence). The CDR3 is 15 amino acids.

The rearrangement links TRBV4-1 to TRBJ2-1; 11 bases map to TRBD2. CDR3 length: 15 residues. Trimming removed 1 base from V and 7 bases from J; junction bases left unmatched: 3. The V gene's germline CDR1 is MGHRA and CDR2 YSYEKL. The CDR3 protein is CASSQASGGRNEQFF. DNA for the CDR3: TGCGCCAGCAGCCAAGCTAGCGGGGGGCGGAATGAGCAGTTCTTC.

V gene TRBV2 combines with J gene TRBJ2-6; D unclear. Germline V lookup: CDR1 SNHLY, CDR2 FYNNEI. The V gene lost 5 bases and the J gene lost 2 bases, with 7 bases spanning the gap. The CDR3 covers 14 residues. The CDR3 region is CASSIVTGANVLTF. As DNA, the CDR3 is TGTGCCAGCAGTATCGTAACTGGGGCCAACGTCCTGACTTTC. Complete variable domain (other parts from reference TRBV2 and TRBJ2-6): EPEVTQTPSHQVTQMGQEVILRCVPISNHLYFYWYRQILGQKVEFLVSFYNNEISEKSEIFDDQFSVERPDGSNFTLKIRSTKLEDSAMYFCASSIVTGANVLTFGAGSRLTVL.

J is TRBJ2-5 and V is TRBV11-2; perhaps TRBD2 as D (6 bases). This CDR3 comprises 13 residues. V dropped 2 bases and J dropped 5 bases, with 9 bases sitting between them. CDR1 and CDR2 (germline): SGHAT, FQNNGV. CDR3 in amino acids: CASSLNRGETQYF. DNA of the CDR3: TGTGCCAGCAGCTTAAACCGGGGGGAGACCCAGTACTTC.